This TCR beta chain is drawn from a study of blood T cells in healthy people across ages. Study context: The capture of about one barcoded beta molecule per two T cells was achieved by template switching.

RNA extraction gave at least 6 micrograms of total RNA per sample. With 7 bases removed from V and 6 bases from J, the gap between germline ends came to 15 bases. The germline V gene encodes CDR1 SQVTM and CDR2 ANQGSEA. CDR3 length: 12 residues. Combining a sample-barcoded 5' primer with a J-beta primer mix, a second PCR ran for about 7 to 12 cycles. MiXCR, applied by TCRdb to the 5' RACE reads, yields one record per CDR3 protein. The sample has under 950,000 distinct CDR3 sequences; 22% are singletons. The V call is TRBV29-1, the J call TRBJ2-5; D might be TRBD1 (5 bases). The source material was blood. The receptor comes from a man between 65 and 85 years old in good health. The CDR3 reads CSAGWQGKTQYF. The DNA for the CDR3 is TGCAGCGCCGGATGGCAGGGAAAGACCCAGTACTTC. Complete variable domain (other parts from reference TRBV29-1 and TRBJ2-5): SAVISQKPSRDICQRGTSLTIQCQVDSQVTMMFWYRQQPGQSLTLIATANQGSEATYESGFVIDKFPISRPNLTFSTLTVSNMSPEDSSIYLCSAGWQGKTQYFGPGTRLLVL.